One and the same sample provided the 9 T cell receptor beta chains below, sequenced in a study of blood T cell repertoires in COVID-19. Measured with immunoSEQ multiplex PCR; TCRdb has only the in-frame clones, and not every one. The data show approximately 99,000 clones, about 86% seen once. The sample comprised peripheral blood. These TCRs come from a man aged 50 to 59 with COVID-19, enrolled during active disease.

The CDR3 protein is CASSLSPTGGTGNTIYF. CDR3 coding DNA: TGTGCCAGCAGCTTGTCCCCGACAGGGGGCACTGGAAACACCATATATTTT. The V and J genes are TRBV5-5 and TRBJ1-3, with TRBD1 identical over 10 bases. This CDR3 is 17 amino acids long. Germline trimming cut 1 base from V and 2 bases from J; bases unmatched to any gene: 6. In germline, CDR1 is SGHKS, CDR2 YYEKEE (reference sequence).

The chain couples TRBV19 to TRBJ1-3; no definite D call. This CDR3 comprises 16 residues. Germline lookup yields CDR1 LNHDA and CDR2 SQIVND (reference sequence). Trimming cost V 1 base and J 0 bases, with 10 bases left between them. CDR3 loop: CASSIVWANSGNTIYF. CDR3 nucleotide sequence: TGTGCCAGTAGTATAGTTTGGGCGAACTCTGGAAACACCATATATTTT.

CDR3 nucleotide sequence: TGTGCCAGCAGCCCGGACAGGGCTCTGGGAGCTTTCTTT. Its protein is CASSPDRALGAFF. This chain uses TRBV11-1 with TRBJ1-1; 8 nucleotides align to TRBD1. V lost 5 bases, J lost 10 bases, and 9 bases stayed unmatched. Germline CDR1 and CDR2: SGHAT and FQDESV (reference sequence). The length of the CDR3 is 13 residues. The complete variable domain, with remaining parts taken from reference TRBV11-1 and TRBJ1-1, reads EAEVAQSPRYKITEKSQAVAFWCDPISGHATLYWYRQILGQGPELLVQFQDESVVDDSQLPKDRFSAERLKGVDSTLKIQPAELGDSAMYLCASSPDRALGAFFGQGTRLTVV.

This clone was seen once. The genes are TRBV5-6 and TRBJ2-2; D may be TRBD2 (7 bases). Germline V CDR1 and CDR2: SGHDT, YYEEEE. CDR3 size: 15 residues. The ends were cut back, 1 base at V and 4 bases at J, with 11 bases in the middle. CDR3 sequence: CASSLIRGATGELFF. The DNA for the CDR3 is TGTGCCAGCAGCTTGATTCGGGGGGCCACCGGGGAGCTGTTTTTT.

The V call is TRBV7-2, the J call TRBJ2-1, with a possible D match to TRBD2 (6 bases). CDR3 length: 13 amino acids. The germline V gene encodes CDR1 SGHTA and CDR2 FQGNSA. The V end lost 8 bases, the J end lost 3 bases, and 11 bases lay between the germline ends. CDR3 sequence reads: CASGPRGYNEQFF. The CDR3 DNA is TGTGCCAGCGGTCCGCGGGGCTACAATGAGCAGTTCTTC.

The CDR3 spells CASSRERGGANTQYF. CDR3 sequence (DNA): TGTGCCAGCAGCCGCGAGCGGGGGGGGGCTAATACGCAGTATTTT. The V gene is TRBV7-3, the J gene TRBJ2-3; 10 bases are shared with TRBD2. Germline CDR1 reads SGHTA; CDR2 reads FQGTGA. The CDR3 has 15 residues. J gave up 7 bases and V 5 bases, and 9 bases lay outside the gene matches.

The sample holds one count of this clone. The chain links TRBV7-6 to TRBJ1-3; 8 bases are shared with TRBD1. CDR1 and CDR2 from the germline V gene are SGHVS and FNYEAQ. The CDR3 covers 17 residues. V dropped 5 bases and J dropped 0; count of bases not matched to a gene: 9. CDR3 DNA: TGTGCCAGCAGCCAGCGACAGGGGACCAGCTCTGGAAACACCATATATTTT. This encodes CASSQRQGTSSGNTIYF.

The CDR3 DNA is TGTGCCAGCTCACTCACGGCAGGCATTTATCAGCCCCAGCATTTT. This codes for CASSLTAGIYQPQHF. The chain carries TRBV18 and TRBJ1-5; no definite D call. CDR1 is KGHSH, CDR2 LQKENI, per germline. The CDR3 is 15 amino acids. Trimming removed 4 bases from V and 5 bases from J, with 15 bases in between.

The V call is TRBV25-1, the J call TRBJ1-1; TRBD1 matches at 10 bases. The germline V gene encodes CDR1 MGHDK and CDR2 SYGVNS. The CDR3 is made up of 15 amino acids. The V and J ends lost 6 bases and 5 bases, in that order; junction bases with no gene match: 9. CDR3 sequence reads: CASSDAGTGDTEAFF. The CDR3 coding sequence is TGTGCCAGCAGCGACGCTGGGACAGGGGATACTGAAGCTTTCTTT.